The clone carrying this T cell receptor beta chain was seen only once. The CDR3 is 11 residues long. Looked up from germline, CDR1 is SQVTM and CDR2 is ANQGSEA. The V and J ends lost 7 bases and 5 bases, in that order; junction bases with no gene match: 4. The sample comes from a study of CD8 T cells in Susac syndrome. The RNA, 0.5 to 1 ug, was put through reverse transcription using random hexamers. A single record per CDR3 protein comes from TCRdb applying MiXCR to the immunoSEQ multiplex PCR reads. The profile covers 180,000 or so distinct CDR3 sequences, with approximately 95% appearing a single time and approximately 0.09% taken by the ten largest.

The sample was CD4+ T cells from PBMCs. The sequence was obtained from a human donor with multiple sclerosis. The chain is built from TRBV29-1 and TRBJ1-1; 7 nucleotides align to TRBD1. The CDR3 coding sequence is TGCAGCGCTCACAGGGGAACTGAAGCTTTCTTT. Amino acids: CSAHRGTEAFF.